One sample yielded the 20 T cell receptor beta chains listed below, sequenced in a study of T cell repertoires in ileal Crohn's disease. Stated time point: neoterminal ileum biopsy at postoperative endoscopy, about 6 months after surgery. Sequencing was performed with immunoSEQ multiplex PCR; in TCRdb, only in-frame clones are kept and a portion is missing. This sample has approximately 12,000 clones, with 60% to 80% found just once. The sample consisted of ileal tissue. The receptors were gathered from an adult with Crohn's disease.

By sample fraction, this clone is medium-sized. The chain's CDR3 is CASSLAGMDTDTQYF. CDR3 DNA: TGTGCCAGCAGTCTAGCGGGGATGGACACAGATACGCAGTATTTT. V usage is TRBV11-3 and J usage is TRBJ2-3; TRBD2 aligns across 9 bases. With 6 bases clipped from V and 2 bases from J, the junction kept 6 bases outside the gene matches. The CDR3 is 15 amino acids. Germline loops: CDR1 SGHNT, CDR2 YENEEA.

This clone has only a few counts. The sample has other DNA sequences that encode this CDR3 too. The rearrangement uses TRBV29-1 and TRBJ1-2; TRBD1 matches 9 bases. The CDR3 consists of 12 residues. Germline loops: CDR1 SQVTM, CDR2 ANQGSEA. V was pared by 7 bases and J by 3 bases, with 3 bases of the junction left unmatched. Here the CDR3 DNA reads TGCAGCGGGGGACAGGGCGACTATGGCTACACCTTC. Protein product: CSGGQGDYGYTF.

V usage is TRBV19 and J usage is TRBJ1-5, with no clear D. CDR1 and CDR2 from the germline V gene are LNHDA and SQIVND (reference sequence). The CDR3 is 12 amino acids. V was shortened by 10 bases and J by 5 bases, with 12 bases between the two germline ends. In nucleotides, the CDR3 is TGTGCCACCCGTCAATCCCATCAGCCCCAGCATTTT. Translated, it gives CATRQSHQPQHF.

The chain employs TRBV7-6 and TRBJ2-1; 8 bases agree with TRBD2. After removal of 2 bases from V and 8 bases from J, the junction contained 8 bases not matched to a gene. The CDR3 sequence is 15 residues long. Germline V gene lookup returns CDR1 SGHVS and CDR2 FNYEAQ. DNA for the CDR3: TGTGCCAGCAGCTTATCGGGGGGGCCCGTAGATGAGCAGTTCTTC. Translated, it gives CASSLSGGPVDEQFF.

The chain is built from TRBV2 and TRBJ1-6, with 7 bases fitting TRBD1. CDR3 length: 14 residues. The V gene end was trimmed by 6 bases and the J gene end by 10 bases; junction bases not matched to a gene: 9. Germline loops: CDR1 SNHLY, CDR2 FYNNEI. DNA of the CDR3: TGTGCCAGCAGAAGGGGGCGGACGGGATCACCCCTCCACTTT. Protein product: CASRRGRTGSPLHF.

V usage is TRBV19 and J usage is TRBJ2-5; D gene ambiguous. The CDR3 runs to 14 residues. Trimming removed 2 bases from V and 7 bases from J, with 14 bases in between. Germline values: CDR1 LNHDA, CDR2 SQIVND (reference sequence). The CDR3 loop reads CASSIQALDGTQYF. CDR3 bases: TGTGCCAGTAGTATACAGGCTCTCGACGGGACCCAGTACTTC.

As for this clone: The junction does not match germline at one end; this may be a read error. V usage is TRBV12-5 and J usage is TRBJ1-4; the D is unclear. Germline assignment: CDR1 LGHNT and CDR2 FRNRAP. The CDR3 covers 14 residues. For the CDR3, the DNA is TGTGCTAGTGGCTTGGGGTTGGGAGGCGAAAAACTGTTTTTT. It translates to CASGLGLGGEKLFF.

This clone was observed a few times. An end of the junction differs from the germline gene, which may be a read error. This sequence joins TRBV2 and TRBJ2-7, with TRBD2 as a possible D gene (5 bases). Per the germline V gene, CDR1 is SNHLY and CDR2 is FYNNEI. This CDR3 comprises 11 residues. CDR3 nucleotide sequence: TGTGCCAGCAGGGAAGGGCGGAGGTGGTACTTC. As protein: CASREGRRWYF. Full variable domain (remainder filled in from reference TRBV2 and TRBJ2-7): EPEVTQTPSHQVTQMGQEVILRCVPISNHLYFYWYRQILGQKVEFLVSFYNNEISEKSEIFDDQFSVERPDGSNFTLKIRSTKLEDSAMYFCASREGRRWYFGPGTRLTVT.

The chain recombines TRBV6-1 with TRBJ2-1, with 9 bases identical to TRBD2. CDR1 and CDR2 (germline): MNHNS, SASEGT. The CDR3 has 15 residues. V lost 6 bases and J lost 7; bases outside the gene matches: 10. The CDR3 region has the DNA TGTGCCAGCAGCGCCATAGCGGGGGTTGGGAATGAGCAGTTCTTC. Amino acids: CASSAIAGVGNEQFF.

The chain employs TRBV28 and TRBJ1-1; no definite D call. The CDR3 runs to 13 residues. The germline V and J ends were trimmed by 3 bases and 1 base, with 6 bases remaining between them. Germline V gene lookup returns CDR1 MDHEN and CDR2 SYDVKM. CDR3 residues: CASSLPGNTEAFF. Written as DNA, the CDR3 is TGTGCCAGCAGTTTGCCGGGGAACACTGAAGCTTTCTTT.

The rearrangement joins TRBV18 to TRBJ1-2, with D maybe TRBD1 (5 bases). V lost 3 bases and J 6 bases, leaving 14 bases between the germline ends. The CDR3 is 14 amino acids. CDR1 KGHSH and CDR2 LQKENI come from the germline V gene. CDR3 sequence (DNA): TGTGCCAGCTCACCCACTGACAGCCCTGATGGCTACACCTTC. It translates to CASSPTDSPDGYTF. Using reference TRBV18 and TRBJ1-2 for the parts outside the CDR3, the full variable domain is NAGVMQNPRHLVRRRGQEARLRCSPMKGHSHVYWYRQLPEEGLKFMVYLQKENIIDESGMPKERFSAEFPKEGPSILRIQQVVRGDSAAYFCASSPTDSPDGYTFGSGTRLTVV.

The V gene is TRBV10-2, the J gene TRBJ1-1, with unresolved D. CDR1 and CDR2 from the germline V gene are WSHSY and SAAADI. The V end was cut by 5 bases, the J end by 2 bases, with 9 bases between. The CDR3 is 13 amino acids. CDR3: CASSIAFNTEAFF. CDR3 in DNA: TGCGCCAGCAGTATCGCCTTTAACACTGAAGCTTTCTTT.

This clone is a singleton in its sample. V is TRBV11-2 and J is TRBJ1-2; TRBD1 agrees at 7 bases. The junction had 3 bases not matched to a gene; V was cut back by 3 bases and J by 5 bases. Germline CDR1 and CDR2: SGHAT and FQNNGV. The CDR3 runs 13 residues. CDR3 amino acids: CASSLGQIYGYTF. The DNA of the CDR3 is TGTGCCAGCAGCTTGGGACAGATTTATGGCTACACCTTC.

The chain uses TRBV10-3 and TRBJ1-1; a possible D gene is TRBD1 (5 bases). The V gene lost 4 bases and the J gene lost 0 bases, with 15 bases spanning the gap. The CDR3 is made up of 16 amino acids. CDR1 ENHRY and CDR2 SYGVKD come from the germline V gene. The CDR3 loop reads CAISGAPRGMNTEAFF. For the CDR3, the DNA is TGTGCCATCAGTGGGGCCCCCCGGGGGATGAACACTGAAGCTTTCTTT.

The chain joins TRBV10-1 to TRBJ2-1; the D gene is possibly TRBD1 (5 bases). V was trimmed by 5 bases and J by 0 bases, leaving 11 bases between them. Germline values: CDR1 WNHNN, CDR2 SYGVQD (reference sequence). This CDR3 is built from 15 residues. This CDR3 is CASSQDSSSYNEQFF. The CDR3, as DNA: TGCGCCAGCAGTCAAGACAGCAGCTCCTACAATGAGCAGTTCTTC.

The chain has TRBV11-2 and TRBJ1-1, with TRBD1 as a possible D gene (6 bases). The CDR3 consists of 14 residues. The germline V and J ends were trimmed by 8 bases and 5 bases, with 18 bases remaining between them. Germline-derived CDR1 and CDR2 are SGHAT and FQNNGV. CDR3 in DNA: TGTGCCAGCGGGAGGGGAGGGGGGAGGACTGAAGCTTTCTTT. This sequence encodes CASGRGGGRTEAFF.

The chain is built from TRBV5-8 and TRBJ2-5; D call uncertain. V gave up 0 bases and J gave up 1 base, with 10 bases separating them. Germline lookup yields CDR1 SGHTS and CDR2 YDEGEE. The CDR3 spans 15 residues. The CDR3 DNA is TGTGCCAGCAGCTTGGGGGAAGGAGCCCAAGAGACCCAGTACTTC. It codes for CASSLGEGAQETQYF.

This clone was found once. The chain joins TRBV7-9 to TRBJ1-2, with D perhaps TRBD1 (6 bases). This CDR3 comprises 15 residues. Trimming stripped 5 bases from V and 4 bases from J, with 17 bases between. Per the germline V gene, CDR1 is SEHNR and CDR2 is FQNEAQ (reference sequence). The CDR3 sequence is CASSQTGTMGYGYTF. The CDR3 bases are TGTGCCAGCAGCCAGACAGGAACGATGGGCTATGGCTACACCTTC.

This sequence joins TRBV6-1 and TRBJ2-5; 8 nucleotides match TRBD1. This CDR3 is built from 13 residues. V gave up 6 bases and J gave up 5 bases; unmatched junction bases: 5. Germline lookup yields CDR1 MNHNS and CDR2 SASEGT. CDR3 amino acids: CASRDRVRETQYF. In DNA, the CDR3 is TGTGCCAGCAGGGACAGGGTGAGGGAGACCCAGTACTTC.

This sequence joins TRBV5-1 and TRBJ2-3, with D unclear. Germline V lookup: CDR1 SGHRS, CDR2 YFSETQ. This CDR3 is built from 13 residues. V lost 0 bases to trimming and J lost 9 bases, with 11 bases between them. In DNA form, the CDR3 reads TGCGCCAGCAGCTTGGACTCTTCTGGGACGCAGTATTTT. It codes for CASSLDSSGTQYF.